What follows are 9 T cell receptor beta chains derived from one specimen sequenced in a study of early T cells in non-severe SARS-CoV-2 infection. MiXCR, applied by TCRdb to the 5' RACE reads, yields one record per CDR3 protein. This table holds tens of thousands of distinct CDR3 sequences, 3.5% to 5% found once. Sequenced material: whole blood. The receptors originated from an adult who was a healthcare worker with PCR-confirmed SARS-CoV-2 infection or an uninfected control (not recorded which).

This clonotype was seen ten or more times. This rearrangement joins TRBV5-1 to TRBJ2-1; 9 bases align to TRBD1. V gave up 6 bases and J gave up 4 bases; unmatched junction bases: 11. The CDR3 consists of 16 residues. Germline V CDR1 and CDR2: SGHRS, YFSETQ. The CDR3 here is CASTQQGTGFYNEQFF. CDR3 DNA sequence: TGCGCCAGCACTCAACAGGGGACAGGGTTTTACAATGAGCAGTTCTTC.

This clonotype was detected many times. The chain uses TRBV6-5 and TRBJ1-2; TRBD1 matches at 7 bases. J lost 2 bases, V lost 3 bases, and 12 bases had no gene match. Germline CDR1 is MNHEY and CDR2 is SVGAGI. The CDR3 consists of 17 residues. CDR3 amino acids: CASSYLRGGQENYGYTF. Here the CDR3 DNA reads TGTGCCAGCAGTTATCTCAGGGGGGGGCAGGAGAACTATGGCTACACCTTC.

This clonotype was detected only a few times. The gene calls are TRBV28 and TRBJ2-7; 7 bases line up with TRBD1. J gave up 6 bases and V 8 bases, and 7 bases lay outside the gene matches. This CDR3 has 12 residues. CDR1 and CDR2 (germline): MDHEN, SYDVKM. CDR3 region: CASALQGREQYF. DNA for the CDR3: TGTGCCAGCGCATTACAGGGGCGCGAGCAGTACTTC.

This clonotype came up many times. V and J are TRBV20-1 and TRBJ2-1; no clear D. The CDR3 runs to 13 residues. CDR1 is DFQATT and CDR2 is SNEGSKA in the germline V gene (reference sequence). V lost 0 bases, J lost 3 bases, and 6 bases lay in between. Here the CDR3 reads CSARDLDYNEQFF. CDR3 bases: TGCAGTGCTAGAGACCTGGACTACAATGAGCAGTTCTTC.

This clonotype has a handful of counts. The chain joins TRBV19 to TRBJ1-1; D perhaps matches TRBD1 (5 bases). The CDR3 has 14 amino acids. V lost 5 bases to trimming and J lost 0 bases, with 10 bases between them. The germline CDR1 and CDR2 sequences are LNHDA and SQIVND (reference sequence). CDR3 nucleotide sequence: TGTGCCAGTAGTTTCTGGGGGATGAACACTGAAGCTTTCTTT. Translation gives CASSFWGMNTEAFF.

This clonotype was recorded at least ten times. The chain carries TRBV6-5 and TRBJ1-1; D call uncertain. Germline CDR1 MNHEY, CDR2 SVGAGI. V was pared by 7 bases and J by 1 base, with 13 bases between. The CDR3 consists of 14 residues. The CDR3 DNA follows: TGTGCCAGCACCGGAGGCAGAGGGAACACTGAAGCTTTCTTT. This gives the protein CASTGGRGNTEAFF.

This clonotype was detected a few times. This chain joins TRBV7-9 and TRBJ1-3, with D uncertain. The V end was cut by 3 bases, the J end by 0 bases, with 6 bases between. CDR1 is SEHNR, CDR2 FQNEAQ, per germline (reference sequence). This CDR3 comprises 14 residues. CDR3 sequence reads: CASSLGVSGNTIYF. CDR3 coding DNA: TGTGCCAGCAGCTTGGGCGTCTCTGGAAACACCATATATTTT.

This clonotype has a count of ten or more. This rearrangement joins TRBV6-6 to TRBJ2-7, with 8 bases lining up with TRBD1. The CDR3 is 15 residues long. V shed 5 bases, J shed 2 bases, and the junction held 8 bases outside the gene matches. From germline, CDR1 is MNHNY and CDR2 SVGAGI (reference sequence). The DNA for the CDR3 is TGTGCCAGCAGTCCGCATCAGGGGGCGACCTACGAGCAGTACTTC. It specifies CASSPHQGATYEQYF.

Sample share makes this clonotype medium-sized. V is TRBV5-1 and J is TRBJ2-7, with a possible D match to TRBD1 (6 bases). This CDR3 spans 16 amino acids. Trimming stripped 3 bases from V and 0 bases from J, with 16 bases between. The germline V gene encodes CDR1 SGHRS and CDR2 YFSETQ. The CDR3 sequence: CASSSPKGVRSYEQYF. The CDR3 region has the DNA TGCGCCAGCAGCTCCCCTAAGGGGGTTCGCTCCTACGAGCAGTACTTC.